This TCR beta chain was captured in a study of control samples from healthy donors and cancer patients. This table comes from immunoSEQ multiplex PCR, and its TCRdb copy is limited to in-frame clones, with some not included. The sample has some 190,000 clones; the top ten hold less than 2.5%. Germline loops: CDR1 SGHAT, CDR2 FQDESV (reference sequence). Trimming removed 1 base from V and 2 bases from J, with 8 bases in between. There are 14 residues in the CDR3. This receptor was identified in a woman aged 25 to 45 in good health. This rearrangement joins TRBV11-1 to TRBJ1-2; TRBD1 might be the D (5 bases). The source material was blood. CDR3 in amino acids: CASSLGGTNYGYTF. The DNA for the CDR3 is TGTGCCAGCAGCTTAGGGGGCACCAACTATGGCTACACCTTC.